Presented here are 31 T cell receptor beta chains from one specimen sequenced in a study of T cells in Graves' hyperthyroidism and ophthalmopathy. Authors of the study amplified TCR beta CDR3 regions from RNA transcripts. HTBI primers were the set used in a first-round RT-PCR of the TCR CDR3. TCRdb redid the calling of the multiplex PCR reads with MiXCR, one entry per CDR3 protein. In the table there are almost 600,000 distinct CDR3 sequences, roughly 14% of which are singletons. The specimen was blood. These receptors were taken from a woman in her 30s with Graves' hyperthyroidism that later progressed to Graves' ophthalmopathy.

This clonotype was counted at least ten times. The chain employs TRBV12-3 or TRBV12-4 and TRBJ1-1; 12 bases line up with TRBD1. Trimming at V came to 5 bases and at J to 6 bases, leaving 7 bases not matched to a gene. This CDR3 is 15 amino acids long. The CDR3: CASSPQGQGAAEAFF. CDR3 bases: TGTGCCAGCAGTCCGCAGGGACAGGGGGCGGCTGAAGCTTTCTTT.

This chain joins TRBV7-9 and TRBJ1-5; D is possibly TRBD1 (6 bases). Germline CDR1 reads SEHNR; CDR2 reads FQNEAQ (reference sequence). V gave up 4 bases and J gave up 6 bases, with 13 bases separating them. The CDR3 spans 14 residues. CDR3 DNA: TGTGCCAGCAGCTCGGCAGGGGCCAGTCAGCCCCAGCATTTT. This sequence encodes CASSSAGASQPQHF.

At least ten counts were recorded for this clonotype. The chain uses TRBV14 and TRBJ2-7; D might be TRBD1 (5 bases). Germline values: CDR1 SGHDN, CDR2 FVKESK. Trimming shortened V by 1 base and J by 2 bases, and 12 bases separated the two germline ends. This CDR3 region has 15 residues. For the CDR3, the DNA is TGTGCCAGCAGCCAAGTCTGGCAGGGTACCTACGAGCAGTACTTC. As protein: CASSQVWQGTYEQYF.

In regard to this clonotype: This sequence may be a read error, since a much larger clone differs from it by one base. The CDR3 protein is CASSPRAGGELFF. CDR3 coding DNA: TGTGCCAGCAGCCCCCGGGCGGGCGGGGAGCTGTTTTTT. The gene calls are TRBV7-8 and TRBJ2-2; a weak D match, TRBD2 (5 bases). The CDR3 covers 13 residues. The germline V gene has CDR1 SGHVS and CDR2 FQNEAQ. V dropped 5 bases and J dropped 7 bases, with 11 bases sitting between them. The full variable domain, in which reference TRBV7-8 and TRBJ2-2 provide the parts outside the CDR3, is GAGVSQSPRYKVAKRGQDVALRCDPISGHVSLFWYQQALGQGPEFLTYFQNEAQLDKSGLPSDRFFAERPEGSVSTLKIQRTQQEDSAVYLCASSPRAGGELFFGEGSRLTVL.

This clonotype came up many times. The rearrangement links TRBV28 to TRBJ2-1, with 8 bases lining up with TRBD2. The CDR3 totals 16 residues. V gave up 6 bases and J gave up 4 bases; unmatched junction bases: 11. Per germline, CDR1 MDHEN and CDR2 SYDVKM. The CDR3 spells CASSVGSGRPYNEQFF. CDR3 nucleotides: TGTGCCAGCAGCGTAGGGAGCGGGAGACCTTACAATGAGCAGTTCTTC.

The chain uses TRBV5-1 and TRBJ2-1; D tentatively reads TRBD1 or TRBD2 (5 bases each). Germline V gene data show CDR1 as SGHRS and CDR2 as YFSETQ. The V end was cut by 9 bases, the J end by 2 bases, with 12 bases between. This CDR3 region has 13 residues. CDR3 sequence: CATAEGPYNEQFF. The CDR3 region has the DNA TGCGCCACTGCAGAGGGGCCCTACAATGAGCAGTTCTTC.

This chain joins TRBV18 and TRBJ2-2, with D uncertain. This CDR3 spans 17 amino acids. The germline V and J ends were trimmed by 0 bases and 5 bases, with 16 bases remaining between them. Germline assignment: CDR1 KGHSH and CDR2 LQKENI. CDR3 amino acids: CASSPPQVGLRTGELFF. In DNA, the CDR3 is TGTGCCAGCTCACCACCGCAGGTTGGCCTTCGGACCGGGGAGCTGTTTTTT.

Notes on this clonotype: A clone one base away is much larger, so this may be a read error. CDR3 nucleotide sequence: TGTGCCAGCTCACCCGCACTAGAGACCTACAATGAGCAGTTCTTC. It codes for CASSPALETYNEQFF. The chain uses TRBV18 and TRBJ2-1; maybe TRBD2 (5 bases). Trimming removed 3 bases at V and 2 bases at J, with 11 bases between. This CDR3 spans 15 amino acids. The germline gives CDR1 KGHSH, CDR2 LQKENI.

This clonotype was seen many times. The chain links TRBV12-3 or TRBV12-4 to TRBJ1-5; maybe TRBD1 (6 bases). Trimming took off 4 bases at V and 0 bases at J, with 13 bases between the two ends. The CDR3 contains 16 residues. As DNA, the CDR3 is TGTGCCAGCAGTTCAAGACAGGTCTATAGCAATCAGCCCCAGCATTTT. Its translation: CASSSRQVYSNQPQHF.

This clonotype was seen many times. This chain joins TRBV12-3 or TRBV12-4 and TRBJ2-1; 10 bases are shared with TRBD1. V shed 8 bases and J 3 bases; nucleotides not matched to a gene: 7. The CDR3 extends over 15 amino acids. The CDR3 sequence is CASDGTGDSYNEQFF. CDR3 nucleotides: TGTGCCAGCGACGGGACAGGGGATAGCTACAATGAGCAGTTCTTC.

The chain recombines TRBV28 with TRBJ2-2; D might be TRBD2 (6 bases). The CDR3 is 15 amino acids. Germline CDR1 and CDR2: MDHEN and SYDVKM. The V gene lost 2 bases and the J gene lost 4 bases, with 11 bases spanning the gap. CDR3 nucleotides: TGTGCCAGCAGTTTAGGAGGGTATAGCACCGGGGAGCTGTTTTTT. Protein product: CASSLGGYSTGELFF.

This clonotype was recorded many times. This chain uses TRBV27 with TRBJ1-2; a possible D gene is TRBD1 (5 bases). Germline V gene data show CDR1 as MNHEY and CDR2 as SMNVEV (reference sequence). The CDR3 runs to 13 residues. V lost 2 bases to trimming and J lost 8 bases, with 12 bases between them. DNA for the CDR3: TGTGCCAGCAGTTTACTGGGGGAAGGGGGCTACACCTTC. Amino acid sequence: CASSLLGEGGYTF.

Many counts were recorded for this clonotype. Relative to the germline gene, one junction end is altered; a read error may explain this. CDR3 amino acids: CASSYGTSPTYNEQFF. The DNA of the CDR3 is TGTGCTAGCAGCTACGGGACTAGCCCTACCTACAATGAGCAGTTCTTC. The chain carries TRBV7-7 and TRBJ2-1, with TRBD2 matching 9 bases. Germline-derived CDR1 and CDR2 are SSHAT and FNYEAQ (reference sequence). The CDR3 has 16 amino acids.

In the case of this clonotype: This may be a read error, as it is one base from a much larger clone. V is TRBV28 and J is TRBJ2-3, with D perhaps TRBD2 (6 bases). The CDR3 spans 14 residues. The germline V and J ends were trimmed by 5 bases and 7 bases, with 16 bases remaining between them. CDR1 is MDHEN, CDR2 SYDVKM, per germline. CDR3 DNA sequence: TGTGCCAGCAGTATAGGAGGGCCTGTGAATACGCAGTATTTT. This sequence encodes CASSIGGPVNTQYF.

This clonotype appeared many times. The rearrangement uses TRBV7-8 and TRBJ2-5; TRBD1 is a possible D gene (6 bases). CDR3 size: 14 residues. Germline CDR1 SGHVS, CDR2 FQNEAQ. V lost 5 bases, J lost 5 bases, and 15 bases lay in between. This CDR3 is CASSPQGRGETQYF. CDR3 DNA sequence: TGTGCCAGCAGCCCACAGGGAAGAGGGGAGACCCAGTACTTC.

This clonotype was seen at least ten times. The rearrangement joins TRBV6-1 to TRBJ1-2; D unclear. V was trimmed by 5 bases and J by 2 bases, leaving 9 bases between them. The CDR3 consists of 13 residues. Germline V gives CDR1 MNHNS, CDR2 SASEGT. The CDR3 loop reads CASSPTKNYGYTF. CDR3 nucleotide sequence: TGTGCCAGCAGTCCGACAAAGAACTATGGCTACACCTTC.

This clonotype was seen more than once but under ten times. The rearrangement links TRBV7-9 to TRBJ2-3, with 7 bases aligning to TRBD2. The junction had 7 bases not matched to a gene; V was cut back by 4 bases and J by 0 bases. The CDR3 consists of 16 residues. Germline CDR1 and CDR2: SEHNR and FQNEAQ (reference sequence). The CDR3 loop reads CASSSGPSGSTDTQYF. CDR3 sequence (DNA): TGTGCCAGCAGCTCTGGCCCTAGCGGAAGCACAGATACGCAGTATTTT.

Ten or more counts support this clonotype. The chain employs TRBV6-2 or TRBV6-3 and TRBJ2-3, with 10 bases that match TRBD1. Per the germline V gene, CDR1 is MNHEY and CDR2 is SVGEGT. The CDR3 length is 16 residues. Trimming at V came to 5 bases and at J to 0 bases, leaving 5 bases not matched to a gene. CDR3 sequence: CASSVDRGRSTDTQYF. DNA of the CDR3: TGTGCCAGCAGTGTTGACAGGGGGCGAAGCACAGATACGCAGTATTTT.

The chain recombines TRBV20-1 with TRBJ2-1; D gene ambiguous. There are 14 residues in the CDR3. The V and J ends lost 6 bases and 4 bases respectively, with 16 bases between them. Germline CDR1 is DFQATT and CDR2 is SNEGSKA (reference sequence). The CDR3 DNA follows: TGCAGTGCCAAGAGTCGTGGGGTTTACAATGAGCAGTTCTTC. Encoded protein: CSAKSRGVYNEQFF.

The chain is built from TRBV5-4 and TRBJ2-1; 7 bases are a match to TRBD2. The CDR3 spans 13 residues. Germline CDR1 is SGHNT and CDR2 is YYREEE (reference sequence). The V and J ends lost 2 bases and 6 bases, in that order; junction bases with no gene match: 2. DNA of the CDR3: TGTGCCAGCAGCTTCGGACTAGTCAATGAGCAGTTCTTC. It specifies CASSFGLVNEQFF.

This CDR3 is CSAREASGLINYEQYF. The CDR3 coding sequence is TGCAGTGCTAGAGAGGCTAGCGGCCTGATTAACTACGAGCAGTACTTC. V usage is TRBV20-1 and J usage is TRBJ2-7; 7 positions agree with TRBD2. Trimming at V came to 0 bases and at J to 3 bases, leaving 11 bases not matched to a gene. The length of the CDR3 is 16 residues. CDR1 is DFQATT and CDR2 is SNEGSKA in the germline V gene (reference sequence).

This clonotype has ten or more counts. The rearrangement joins TRBV29-1 to TRBJ1-1, with no clear D. CDR3 length: 13 residues. V was pared by 3 bases and J by 0 bases, with 8 bases between. Germline lookup yields CDR1 SQVTM and CDR2 ANQGSEA. The CDR3 spells CSVENRLNTEAFF. CDR3 DNA sequence: TGCAGCGTTGAGAACAGACTGAACACTGAAGCTTTCTTT.

This clonotype was picked up many times. The rearrangement joins TRBV12-3 or TRBV12-4 to TRBJ1-1; D possibly corresponds to TRBD1 (5 bases). The CDR3 consists of 12 residues. The V gene lost 8 bases and the J gene lost 4 bases, with 11 bases spanning the gap. CDR3 coding DNA: TGTGCCAGCCGGCCGGGGGGCACTGAAGCTTTCTTT. Residues: CASRPGGTEAFF.

This chain links TRBV3-1 with TRBJ2-7; 8 positions match TRBD1. Losses at the gene ends were 2 bases for V and 0 bases for J; bases not matched to a gene: 6. There are 16 residues in the CDR3. Germline V gene data show CDR1 as LGHDT and CDR2 as YNNKEL (reference sequence). CDR3 protein: CASSQSRGLSSYEQYF. CDR3 coding DNA: TGTGCCAGCAGCCAATCCAGGGGGCTCAGCTCCTACGAGCAGTACTTC.

This clonotype was seen only once. The chain is built from TRBV5-6 and TRBJ2-7; 11 positions agree with TRBD1. The V segment lost 2 bases and the J segment 5 bases; nucleotides outside the gene matches: 6. The germline V gene has CDR1 SGHDT and CDR2 YYEEEE. The CDR3 spans 15 residues. CDR3 region: CASSFIPDRGHEQYF. The DNA of the CDR3 is TGTGCCAGCAGCTTTATACCGGACAGGGGGCACGAGCAGTACTTC.

This clonotype was observed at least ten times. The CDR3 coding sequence is TGTGCCAGCAGCTTAGTACCAGACCGCCACACTGAAGCTTTCTTT. Translation: CASSLVPDRHTEAFF. The genes are TRBV7-9 and TRBJ1-1; D remains unclear. This CDR3 has 15 residues. Germline loops: CDR1 SEHNR, CDR2 FQNEAQ (reference sequence). V was shortened by 1 base and J by 3 bases, with 12 bases between the two germline ends.

At least ten counts were recorded for this clonotype. Sequence at one end of the junction differs from germline and may be a read error. This chain links TRBV20-1 with TRBJ1-5, with TRBD1 identical over 7 bases. From germline, CDR1 is DFQATT and CDR2 SNEGSKA (reference sequence). This CDR3 spans 16 amino acids. The CDR3, as DNA: TGCAGTGCTGGAGACAGGGTAAAAGATGGTAATCAGCCCCAGCATTTT. As protein: CSAGDRVKDGNQPQHF.

This clonotype was seen ten or more times. The rearrangement joins TRBV11-2 to TRBJ1-1; unclear D gene. Germline CDR1 reads SGHAT; CDR2 reads FQNNGV. This CDR3 region has 14 residues. V was pared by 0 bases and J by 7 bases, with 12 bases between. The CDR3 region is CASSLDMGWGEAFF. CDR3 coding DNA: TGTGCCAGCAGCTTAGATATGGGGTGGGGTGAAGCTTTCTTT.

This clonotype was observed at least ten times. The chain recombines TRBV15 with TRBJ2-7; TRBD1 agrees at 9 bases. The germline V gene has CDR1 LNHNV and CDR2 YYDKDF (reference sequence). The CDR3 is 17 amino acids. Trimming at V came to 3 bases and at J to 2 bases, leaving 11 bases not matched to a gene. CDR3 nucleotides: TGTGCCACCAGCAGGGGGATGGGACAGGGAGAACCCTACGAGCAGTACTTC. Protein: CATSRGMGQGEPYEQYF.

The chain employs TRBV30 and TRBJ2-1; either TRBD1 or TRBD2 may fit D (5 bases each). Deletions cut 8 bases from V and 3 bases from J, with 20 bases between. CDR3 length equals 15 residues. Germline V gene lookup returns CDR1 GTSNPN and CDR2 SVGIG (reference sequence). CDR3 in amino acids: CALGAGERSYNEQFF. In DNA form, the CDR3 reads TGTGCCCTTGGGGCCGGGGAGCGGAGCTACAATGAGCAGTTCTTC.

As for this clonotype: A much larger clone differs by one base, so this may be a read error. Likely a read error: the CDR3 ends without its conserved phenylalanine or tryptophan. This chain links TRBV2 with TRBJ2-1; 14 positions match TRBD2. Germline CDR1 and CDR2: SNHLY and FYNNEI. The V segment lost 8 bases and the J segment 0 bases; nucleotides outside the gene matches: 12. The CDR3 sequence is 19 residues long. The CDR3 bases are TGTGCCAGCGGGGGGGATCCGGGACTAGCGGGAGACTCCTACAATGAGCAGTTCCTC. Its protein product is CASGGDPGLAGDSYNEQFL.